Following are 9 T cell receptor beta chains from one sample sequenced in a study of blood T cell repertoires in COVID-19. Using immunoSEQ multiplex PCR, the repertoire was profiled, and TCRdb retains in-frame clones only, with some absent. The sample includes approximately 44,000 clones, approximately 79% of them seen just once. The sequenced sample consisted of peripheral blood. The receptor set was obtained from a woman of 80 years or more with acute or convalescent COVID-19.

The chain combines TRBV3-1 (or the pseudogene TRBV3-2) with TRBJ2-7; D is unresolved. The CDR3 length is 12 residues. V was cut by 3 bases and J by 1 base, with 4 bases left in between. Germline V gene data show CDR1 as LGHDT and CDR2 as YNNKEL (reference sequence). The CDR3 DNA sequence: TGTGCCAGCAGCCAGAGATCCTACGAGCAGTACTTC. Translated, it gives CASSQRSYEQYF.

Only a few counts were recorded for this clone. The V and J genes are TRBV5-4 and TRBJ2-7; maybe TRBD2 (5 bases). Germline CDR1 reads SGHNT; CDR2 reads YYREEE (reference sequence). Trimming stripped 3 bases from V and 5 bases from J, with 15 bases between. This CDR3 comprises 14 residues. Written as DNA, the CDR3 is TGTGCCAGCAGCTCTCCGGGCCCCGGGGACGAGCAGTACTTC. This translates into CASSSPGPGDEQYF.

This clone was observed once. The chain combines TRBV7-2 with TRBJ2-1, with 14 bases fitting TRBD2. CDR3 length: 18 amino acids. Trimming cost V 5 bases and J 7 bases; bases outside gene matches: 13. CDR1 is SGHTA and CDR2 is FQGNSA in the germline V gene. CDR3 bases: TGTGCCAGCAGCCCTACCCCCCCGGGACTAGCGGGAGTAAATGAGCAGTTCTTC. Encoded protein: CASSPTPPGLAGVNEQFF.

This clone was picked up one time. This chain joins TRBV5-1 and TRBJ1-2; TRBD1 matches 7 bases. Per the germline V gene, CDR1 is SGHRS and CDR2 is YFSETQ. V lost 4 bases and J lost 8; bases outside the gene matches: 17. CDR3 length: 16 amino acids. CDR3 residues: CASSVPGQDSSRGYTF. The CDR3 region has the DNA TGCGCCAGCAGCGTACCCGGACAGGACTCCTCGCGGGGCTACACCTTC.

The CDR3 spells CASRDGRGGLVGTEAFF. Written as DNA, the CDR3 is TGCGCCAGCCGGGACGGTCGAGGGGGCCTGGTTGGGACTGAAGCTTTCTTT. J is TRBJ1-1 and V is TRBV4-1; 7 bases are shared with TRBD1. CDR1 and CDR2 (germline): MGHRA, YSYEKL. The CDR3 loop spans 17 amino acids. Trimming at V came to 8 bases and at J to 5 bases, leaving 20 bases not matched to a gene.

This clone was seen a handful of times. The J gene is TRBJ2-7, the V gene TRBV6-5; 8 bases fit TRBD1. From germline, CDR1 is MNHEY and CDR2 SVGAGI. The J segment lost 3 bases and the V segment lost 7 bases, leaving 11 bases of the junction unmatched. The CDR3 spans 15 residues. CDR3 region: CASKVSGTGLYEQYF. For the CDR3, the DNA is TGTGCCAGCAAGGTATCCGGGACAGGACTCTACGAGCAGTACTTC.

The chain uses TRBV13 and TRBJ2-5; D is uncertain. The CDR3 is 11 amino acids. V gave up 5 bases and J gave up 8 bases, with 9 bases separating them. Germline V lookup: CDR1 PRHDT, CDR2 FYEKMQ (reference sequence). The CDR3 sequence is CASSIRETQYF. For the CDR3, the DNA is TGTGCCAGCAGCATAAGAGAAACCCAGTACTTC.

The CDR3 nucleotides read TGTGCCAGCAGCTGGGGGCCTAGCGGAACAGATACGCAGTATTTT. Its translation: CASSWGPSGTDTQYF. V gene TRBV5-4 combines with J gene TRBJ2-3; a possible D gene is TRBD2 (7 bases). CDR1 and CDR2 from the germline V gene are SGHNT and YYREEE (reference sequence). The ends were cut back, 3 bases at V and 3 bases at J, with 14 bases in the middle. The CDR3 totals 15 residues.

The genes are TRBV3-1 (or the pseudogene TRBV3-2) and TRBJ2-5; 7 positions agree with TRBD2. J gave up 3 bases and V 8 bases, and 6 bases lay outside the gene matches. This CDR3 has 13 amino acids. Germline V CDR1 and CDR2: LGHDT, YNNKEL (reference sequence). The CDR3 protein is CASDAGVEETQYF. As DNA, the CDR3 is TGTGCCAGCGATGCGGGAGTCGAAGAGACCCAGTACTTC.